This T cell receptor (beta chain) was retrieved from a study of blood T cell repertoires in COVID-19. Across the study: The United States, Italy and Spain supplied acute and convalescent COVID-19 samples. Sources were T cells, B-cell-depleted T cells, or PBMCs; the material itself was cDNA or gDNA.

CDR1 is SGHTA and CDR2 is FQGNSA in the germline V gene. V was shortened by 5 bases and J by 4 bases, with 12 bases between the two germline ends. The CDR3 totals 13 residues. In the original workflow: It was from reference gene primer amplification that nucleated cell counts were estimated. This table comes from immunoSEQ multiplex PCR, and its TCRdb copy is limited to in-frame clones, with some not included. V, J and clone size derive from that table, while D and trimming were established from the DNA sequence. The data contain roughly 28,000 clones, around nine tenths of them seen just once; the ten biggest clones take up approximately 3%.

Sequenced sample: peripheral blood. J is TRBJ2-7 and V is TRBV7-2; D is undetermined. The clonotype was recovered from a human donor in a cohort sampled during active COVID-19. The CDR3, as DNA: TGTGCCAGCAGCCAATTCGAGAGGTACGAGCAGTACTTC. This codes for CASSQFERYEQYF.